This record covers a single T cell receptor beta chain. Its antigen is as yet unknown. This record comes from a study of lymphopenia after photon versus proton radiotherapy. Study findings and constraints: Photon-treated patients lost naive T cells and TCR diversity; proton-treated stayed stable.

The CDR3 loop spans 14 amino acids. The germline CDR1 and CDR2 sequences are LNHDA and SQIVND (reference sequence). The germline V and J ends were trimmed by 4 bases and 5 bases, with 14 bases remaining between them. Data came from immunoSEQ multiplex PCR; TCRdb stores just in-frame clones and leaves some out. The sample consists of about 19,000 clones, around nine tenths of them appearing once. Sequencing used peripheral blood, obtained from a patient treated with photon-based radiotherapy. The TCR originated in a man between 60 and 75 years old with pancreatic cancer. The rearrangement links TRBV19 to TRBJ1-2; D might be TRBD1 (5 bases). CDR3 amino acids: CASSTGTRSYGYTF. For the CDR3, the DNA is TGTGCCAGTAGTACCGGGACCCGATCTTATGGCTACACCTTC.